The clone carrying this T cell receptor (beta chain) was picked up a small number of times. Its antigen remains unknown. TCRdb reprocessed the RACE reads via MiXCR and lists one record per CDR3 protein. Of some 350,000 distinct CDR3 sequences in the sample, about 6.9% are singletons; the top ten hold about 5.4%. There are 14 residues in the CDR3. Germline lookup yields CDR1 SGDLS and CDR2 YYNGEE. The V gene lost 4 bases and the J gene lost 6 bases, with 14 bases spanning the gap. These data are taken from a study of human T cells and chemical hapten exposure. Study overall: Patients, chiefly female, had alopecia areata, totalis or universalis. Whole-study results and caveats: Sensitizing with DPC caused no change in TCRs above 1 in 1000 frequency. Donors' alopecia may make their immune response differ from healthy people's.

The time point denotes: patch test 2, 6 weeks after DPC sensitization. Specified treatment: therapeutic diphenylcyclopropenone sensitization with weekly scalp DPC. This chain joins TRBV9 and TRBJ1-5, with TRBD1 as a possible D gene (5 bases). The specimen comprised whole blood, sampled in connection with sensitization to the hapten diphenylcyclopropenone (DPC). The sequence was collected from a woman aged 18-29 years with alopecia areata. Some clones in this sample may be carry-over from other donors' samples. Written as DNA, the CDR3 is TGTGCCAGCAGCCCCGGGCGGAGGGGTCAGCCCCAGCATTTT. Protein: CASSPGRRGQPQHF.